Following are 20 T cell receptor beta chains from one sample sequenced in a study of T-cell memory formation after mild COVID-19. One entry per CDR3 protein results from TCRdb running MiXCR on the 5' RACE reads. The profile shows about 470,000 distinct CDR3 sequences, more than 20% of them singletons. Sequencing input: PBMCs or a T cell subset sorted from them (not recorded which). Receptors originate from an adult woman who had mild COVID-19 (a few samples of this study predate the infection). Cell type and time point are not known.

This clonotype has a handful of counts. This may be a read error: a much more frequent sequence differs by one nucleotide. The chain joins TRBV7-2 to TRBJ1-2; D gene uncertain. There are 12 residues in the CDR3. Germline CDR1 SGHTA, CDR2 FQGNSA. The germline V and J ends were trimmed by 1 base and 6 bases, with 6 bases remaining between them. For the CDR3, the DNA is TGTGCCAGCAGCTTAGAAGGGCATGGCTACACCTTC. Translation: CASSLEGHGYTF.

The V call is TRBV6-5, the J call TRBJ1-4; 7 nucleotides align to TRBD1. The trim removed 6 bases at V and 6 bases at J, leaving 7 bases unmatched. CDR1 is MNHEY, CDR2 SVGAGI, per germline. The CDR3 spans 14 residues. The CDR3 here is CASSETGLDEKLFF. CDR3 in DNA: TGTGCCAGCAGCGAGACAGGGTTGGATGAAAAACTGTTTTTT.

This sequence joins TRBV7-9 and TRBJ1-5; unclear D gene. The CDR3 extends over 14 amino acids. Germline V gene sequence: CDR1 SEHNR, CDR2 FQNEAQ (reference sequence). Trimming removed 5 bases from V and 4 bases from J, with 12 bases in between. The CDR3 nucleotides are TGTGCCAGCAGCAGCCGGGAGTTTAATCAGCCCCAGCATTTT. As protein: CASSSREFNQPQHF. The full variable domain, completed using reference TRBV7-9 and TRBJ1-5, is DTGVSQNPRHKITKRGQNVTFRCDPISEHNRLYWYRQTLGQGPEFLTYFQNEAQLEKSRLLSDRFSAERPKGSFSTLEIQRTEQGDSAMYLCASSSREFNQPQHFGDGTRLSIL.

The gene calls are TRBV6-1 and TRBJ1-5; D may be TRBD1 (6 bases). The germline V gene encodes CDR1 MNHNS and CDR2 SASEGT. Trimming took 4 bases from V and 6 from J, leaving 16 bases between them. The CDR3 runs to 15 residues. CDR3 DNA sequence: TGTGCCAGCAGTGGCAGGGGCGCAGCAGGTCAGCCCCAGCATTTT. This gives the protein CASSGRGAAGQPQHF.

The chain has TRBV5-1 and TRBJ2-3, with no clear D. V lost 0 bases to trimming and J lost 0 bases, with 8 bases between them. The length of the CDR3 is 15 residues. Germline loops: CDR1 SGHRS, CDR2 YFSETQ. The DNA of the CDR3 is TGCGCCAGCAGCTTGGCGGCGAAAAGCACAGATACGCAGTATTTT. Protein: CASSLAAKSTDTQYF.

The CDR3, as DNA: TGCAGGGCTCCAGGGAACGAGCAGTACTTC. Its translation: CRAPGNEQYF. The chain joins TRBV20-1 to TRBJ2-7; tentatively, D is TRBD1 (5 bases). This CDR3 has 10 residues. Germline V gene lookup returns CDR1 DFQATT and CDR2 SNEGSKA (reference sequence).

This chain connects TRBV30 to TRBJ2-2; D call uncertain. V was clipped by 3 bases and J by 4 bases, with 15 bases between them. This CDR3 is built from 15 residues. Germline lookup yields CDR1 GTSNPN and CDR2 SVGIG (reference sequence). For the CDR3, the DNA is TGTGCCTGGAGCCCTCTAGTAACGAGCACCGGGGAGCTGTTTTTT. Its translation: CAWSPLVTSTGELFF.

The rearrangement joins TRBV12-3 or TRBV12-4 to TRBJ1-2; D not resolved. V dropped 8 bases and J dropped 8 bases, with 24 bases sitting between them. The CDR3 has 15 amino acids. CDR3 residues: CASGTWEGALWGYTF. In nucleotides, the CDR3 is TGTGCCAGCGGTACCTGGGAGGGCGCGTTGTGGGGCTACACCTTC.

CDR3 bases: TGTGCTAGCCAACAGGGCCTGGGCTACGAGCAGTACTTC. Translating gives CASQQGLGYEQYF. V and J are TRBV2 and TRBJ2-7; D is perhaps TRBD1 (6 bases). The CDR3 length is 13 residues. Germline CDR1 and CDR2: SNHLY and FYNNEI.

The chain employs TRBV27 and TRBJ2-5; 8 bases align to TRBD1. V was clipped by 3 bases and J by 5 bases; unmatched bases: 5. The CDR3 is 14 amino acids. Germline V gene sequence: CDR1 MNHEY, CDR2 SMNVEV (reference sequence). The DNA for the CDR3 is TGTGCCAGCAGTTTCAGGGGGCCAGGGGAGACCCAGTACTTC. This codes for CASSFRGPGETQYF.

This clonotype was observed a handful of times. The gene calls are TRBV6-5 and TRBJ2-2, with 8 bases matching TRBD2. Germline CDR1 is MNHEY and CDR2 is SVGAGI. V trimming: 8 bases; J trimming: 5 bases; junction bases outside the gene matches: 10. The CDR3 is 15 amino acids. Here the CDR3 DNA reads TGTGCCAGCGGTGGTGAGCGGGAGCCGACCGGGGAGCTGTTTTTT. This sequence encodes CASGGEREPTGELFF.

The chain has TRBV5-1 and TRBJ2-1; 9 nucleotides agree with TRBD2. Germline CDR1 SGHRS, CDR2 YFSETQ. The CDR3 is made up of 15 amino acids. J was trimmed by 8 bases and V by 1 base; bases with no gene match: 7. CDR3 in DNA: TGCGCCAGCAGCTTGCAGGGACTAGCCGTTCATGAGCAGTTCTTC. Its protein product is CASSLQGLAVHEQFF.

This clonotype has more than one count but fewer than ten. V and J are TRBV6-6 and TRBJ1-4, with a possible D match to TRBD1 (6 bases). Germline V gene sequence: CDR1 MNHNY, CDR2 SVGAGI (reference sequence). This CDR3 contains 15 residues. Between the trimmed V and J ends, which lost 5 bases and 2 bases, there was a span of 12 bases. CDR3 loop: CASSDRPGTNEKLFF. CDR3 coding DNA: TGTGCCAGCAGTGACAGGCCCGGGACTAATGAAAAACTGTTTTTT.

The chain is built from TRBV19 and TRBJ2-3, with D tentatively TRBD2 (5 bases). CDR3 size: 13 residues. The V and J ends lost 10 bases and 2 bases respectively, with 13 bases between them. The germline V gene encodes CDR1 LNHDA and CDR2 SQIVND (reference sequence). The CDR3 spells CATRRAATDTQYF. CDR3 DNA: TGTGCCACCCGGCGGGCGGCCACAGATACGCAGTATTTT.

The J gene is TRBJ2-3, the V gene TRBV7-2, with TRBD2 identical over 7 bases. Germline values: CDR1 SGHTA, CDR2 FQGNSA. This CDR3 has 15 residues. J lost 1 base, V lost 3 bases, and 4 bases had no gene match. DNA of the CDR3: TGTGCCAGCAGCTTCAGCGGGACGCGCACAGATACGCAGTATTTT. Residues: CASSFSGTRTDTQYF.

The chain carries TRBV25-1 and TRBJ2-7, with 10 bases aligning to TRBD2. Per germline, CDR1 MGHDK and CDR2 SYGVNS. V was pared by 5 bases and J by 3 bases, with 4 bases of the junction left unmatched. CDR3 length: 14 residues. CDR3 in DNA: TGTGCCAGCAGTCTAGCGGGAGAAGGCTACGAGCAGTACTTC. This encodes CASSLAGEGYEQYF.

CDR3 coding DNA: TGTGCCAGCACCAGGACGGTAACTAGCACAGATACGCAGTATTTT. Amino acid sequence: CASTRTVTSTDTQYF. The chain carries TRBV12-3 or TRBV12-4 and TRBJ2-3; no definite D call. The CDR3 covers 15 residues. Trimming cost V 7 bases and J 0 bases, with 14 bases left between them.

There are a few counts of this clonotype. The J gene is TRBJ1-5, the V gene TRBV29-1, with a weak D call TRBD1 (5 bases). Trimming left V 4 bases short and J 4 bases short, with 14 bases between. The CDR3 length is 14 residues. In germline, CDR1 is SQVTM, CDR2 ANQGSEA. The CDR3 spells CSVGDGRGNQPQHF. The DNA for the CDR3 is TGCAGCGTTGGCGATGGGCGGGGGAATCAGCCCCAGCATTTT.

J is TRBJ1-1 and V is TRBV24-1, with D hard to call. The ends were cut back, 4 bases at V and 3 bases at J, with 5 bases in the middle. Germline assignment: CDR1 KGHDR and CDR2 SFDVKD. CDR3 length equals 12 residues. CDR3 region: CATSDRDTEAFF. The CDR3 nucleotides read TGTGCCACCAGTGACCGGGACACTGAAGCTTTCTTT.

In its sample, this clonotype was seen a few times. This sequence joins TRBV10-3 and TRBJ2-7; possible D gene TRBD1, 6 bases. The germline CDR1 and CDR2 sequences are ENHRY and SYGVKD. The CDR3 runs to 16 residues. V gave up 3 bases and J gave up 0 bases, with 15 bases separating them. The CDR3 sequence is CAISDIRDIVSYEQYF. The CDR3 DNA sequence: TGTGCCATCAGTGACATCCGGGACATTGTCTCCTACGAGCAGTACTTC.